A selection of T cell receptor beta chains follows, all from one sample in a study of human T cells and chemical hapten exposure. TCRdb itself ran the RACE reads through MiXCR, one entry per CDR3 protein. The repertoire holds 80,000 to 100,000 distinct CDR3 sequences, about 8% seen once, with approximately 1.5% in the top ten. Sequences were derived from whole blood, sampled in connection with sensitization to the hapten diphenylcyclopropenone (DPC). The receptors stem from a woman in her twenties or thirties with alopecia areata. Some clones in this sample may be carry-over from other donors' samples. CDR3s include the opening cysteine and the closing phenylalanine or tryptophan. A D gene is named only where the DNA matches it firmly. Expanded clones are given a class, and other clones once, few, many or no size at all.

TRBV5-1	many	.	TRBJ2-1	CASSLEGYHEQFF	TGCGCCAGCAGCTTGGAGGGGTACCATGAGCAGTTCTTC
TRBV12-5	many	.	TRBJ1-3	CASGLTGSGNTIYF	TGTGCTAGTGGTTTGACAGGGTCTGGAAACACCATATATTTT
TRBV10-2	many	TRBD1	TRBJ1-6	CASSPGQGRNSPLHF	TGCGCCAGCAGCCCGGGACAGGGTAGGAATTCACCCCTCCACTTT
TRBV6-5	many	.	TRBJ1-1	CASRRLKNTEAFF	TGTGCCAGCAGAAGACTGAAGAACACTGAAGCTTTCTTT
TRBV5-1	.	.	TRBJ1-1	CASSLAAGGYSISEAFF	TGCGCCAGCAGCTTGGCCGCAGGAGGTTATAGTATCTCTGAAGCTTTCTTT
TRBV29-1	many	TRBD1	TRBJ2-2	CSVGDTGTGVNTGELFF	TGCAGCGTTGGGGACACCGGGACAGGGGTTAACACCGGGGAGCTGTTTTTT
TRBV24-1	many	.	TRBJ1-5	CATSDLSAGRDQPQHF	TGTGCCACCAGTGATCTTTCTGCGGGGAGGGATCAGCCCCAGCATTTT
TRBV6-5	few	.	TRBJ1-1	CASSLRRNTEAFF	TGTGCCAGCAGTCTTCGAAGGAACACTGAAGCTTTCTTT
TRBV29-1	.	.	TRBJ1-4	CSVSGGPNEKLFF	TGCAGCGTTTCTGGCGGCCCTAATGAAAAACTGTTTTTT
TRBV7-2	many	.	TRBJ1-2	CASSYGGRYYGYTF	TGTGCCAGCAGCTACGGGGGACGGTATTATGGCTACACCTTC
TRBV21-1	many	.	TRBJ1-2	CASSKKISCYGYTF	TGTGCCAGCAGCAAAAAAATCTCCTGCTATGGCTACACCTTC
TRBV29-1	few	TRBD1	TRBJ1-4	CSVGDRANEKLFF	TGCAGCGTTGGGGACAGGGCTAATGAAAAACTGTTTTTT
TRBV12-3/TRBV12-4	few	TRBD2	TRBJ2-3	CASSLGLGGLAGTDTQYF	TGTGCCAGCAGTTTAGGGTTAGGGGGACTAGCGGGAACAGATACGCAGTATTTT
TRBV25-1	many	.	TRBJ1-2	CASSGPRRGRYGYTF	TGTGCCAGCTCTGGACCGAGAAGGGGACGCTATGGCTACACCTTC
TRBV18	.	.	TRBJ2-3	CASSPSNTDTQYF	TGTGCCAGCTCACCATCCAACACAGATACGCAGTATTTT
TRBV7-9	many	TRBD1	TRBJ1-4	CASSSDRVVGEKLFF	TGTGCCAGCAGCTCCGACAGGGTAGTAGGTGAAAAACTGTTTTTT
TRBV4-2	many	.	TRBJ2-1	CASSRTSYEQFF	TGTGCCAGCAGCCGAACTAGCTATGAGCAGTTCTTC
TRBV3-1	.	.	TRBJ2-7	CASNQKQWSGEQYF	TGTGCCAGCAACCAAAAGCAGTGGTCGGGGGAGCAGTACTTC
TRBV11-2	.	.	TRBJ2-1	CASSLGLQNEQFF	TGTGCCAGCAGCTTAGGACTTCAAAATGAGCAGTTCTTC
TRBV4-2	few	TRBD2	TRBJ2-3	CASSQGRGGGSTDTQYF	TGTGCCAGCAGCCAAGGGCGCGGGGGGGGTAGCACAGATACGCAGTATTTT
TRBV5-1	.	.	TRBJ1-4	CASSLDSGITSEKLFF	TGCGCCAGCAGCTTGGATTCAGGGATCACGAGCGAAAAACTGTTTTTT
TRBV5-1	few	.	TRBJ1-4	CASTFQASTNEKLFF	TGCGCCAGCACCTTTCAGGCTTCAACTAATGAAAAACTGTTTTTT
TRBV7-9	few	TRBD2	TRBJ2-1	CASSPAGAGGPWGEQFF	TGTGCCAGCAGCCCGGCCGGGGCGGGGGGGCCATGGGGCGAGCAGTTCTTC
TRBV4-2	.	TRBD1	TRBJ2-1	CASSPTGNNEQFF	TGTGCCAGCAGCCCGACAGGGAACAATGAGCAGTTCTTC
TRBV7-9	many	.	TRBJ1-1	CASSETAMNTEAFF	TGTGCCAGCAGCGAGACAGCGATGAACACTGAAGCTTTCTTT
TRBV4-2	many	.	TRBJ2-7	CASSQRSKIELTYEQYF	TGTGCCAGCAGCCAACGGTCCAAGATCGAACTAACCTACGAGCAGTACTTC
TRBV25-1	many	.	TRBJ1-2	CASSEGGGYGYTF	TGTGCCAGCTCTGAAGGGGGGGGGTATGGCTACACCTTC
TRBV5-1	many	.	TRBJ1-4	CASRQAGGLWNEKLFF	TGCGCCAGCAGGCAGGCCGGCGGGCTATGGAATGAAAAACTGTTTTTT
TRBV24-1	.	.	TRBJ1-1	CATSGGDLNTEAFF	TGTGCCACCAGTGGGGGGGACCTGAACACTGAAGCTTTCTTT
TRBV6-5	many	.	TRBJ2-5	CASSYHLGSAGTQYF	TGTGCCAGCAGTTACCATTTGGGATCCGCGGGAACCCAGTACTTC
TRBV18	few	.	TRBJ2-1	CASSPSGPEYNEQFF	TGTGCCAGCTCACCGTCAGGCCCGGAATACAATGAGCAGTTCTTC
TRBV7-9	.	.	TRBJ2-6	CASSSLPRDISGANVLTF	TGTGCCAGCAGCTCCCTCCCGCGGGACATCTCTGGGGCCAACGTCCTGACTTTC
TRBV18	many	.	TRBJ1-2	CASSPQTGLGLYGYTF	TGTGCCAGCTCACCCCAAACAGGGTTGGGCCTGTATGGCTACACCTTC
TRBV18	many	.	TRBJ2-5	CASSYQETQYF	TGTGCCAGCTCGTACCAAGAGACCCAGTACTTC
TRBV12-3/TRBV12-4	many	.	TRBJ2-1	CASTPTVYEQFF	TGTGCCAGCACTCCCACGGTCTATGAGCAGTTCTTC
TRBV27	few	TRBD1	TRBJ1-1	CASSLLTGGLNTEAFF	TGTGCCAGCAGTTTATTGACAGGGGGCCTGAACACTGAAGCTTTCTTT
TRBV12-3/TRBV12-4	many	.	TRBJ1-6	CASTDSGSYSPLHF	TGTGCCAGCACCGACTCGGGGTCTTATTCACCCCTCCACTTT
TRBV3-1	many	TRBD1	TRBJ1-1	CASSQRQGTVNTEAFF	TGTGCCAGCAGCCAGCGACAGGGCACGGTGAACACTGAAGCTTTCTTT
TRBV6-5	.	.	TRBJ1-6	CASSYDQINSPLHF	TGTGCCAGCAGTTACGACCAGATTAACTCACCCCTCCACTTT
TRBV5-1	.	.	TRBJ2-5	CASSPGVQETQYF	TGCGCCAGCAGCCCCGGGGTACAAGAGACCCAGTACTTC
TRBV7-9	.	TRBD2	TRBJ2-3	CASALASGSDTQYF	TGTGCCAGCGCACTAGCGAGCGGCTCAGATACGCAGTATTTT
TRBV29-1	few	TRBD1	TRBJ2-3	CSVNRDRGPDTQYF	TGCAGCGTGAACCGGGACAGGGGGCCGGATACGCAGTATTTT
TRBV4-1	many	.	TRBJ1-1	CASSPSAPAAEAFF	TGCGCCAGCAGCCCGTCGGCCCCAGCGGCTGAAGCTTTCTTT
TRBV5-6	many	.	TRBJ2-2	CASSLAMYTGELFF	TGTGCCAGCAGCTTGGCTATGTATACCGGGGAGCTGTTTTTT
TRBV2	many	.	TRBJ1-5	CASSSGVGQPQHF	TGTGCCAGCAGTTCTGGGGTTGGGCAGCCCCAGCATTTT
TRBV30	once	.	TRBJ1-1	CAWSPPGSAKAFF	TGTGCCTGGAGTCCCCCAGGGTCCGCTAAGGCTTTCTTT
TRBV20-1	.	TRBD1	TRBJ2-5	CSATGAAQETQYF	TGCAGTGCCACAGGGGCAGCACAAGAGACCCAGTACTTC
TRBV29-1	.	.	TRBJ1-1	CSVHRDRNTEAFF	TGCAGCGTCCACCGGGACCGCAACACTGAAGCTTTCTTT
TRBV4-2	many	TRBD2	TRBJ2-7	CASSQDPSGGAYEQYF	TGTGCCAGCAGCCAAGACCCTAGCGGGGGAGCTTACGAGCAGTACTTC
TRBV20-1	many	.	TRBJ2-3	CSARLPLDRPGNPDTQYF	TGCAGTGCCCGTCTACCGCTAGATCGCCCCGGGAATCCAGATACGCAGTATTTT
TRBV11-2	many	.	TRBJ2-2	CASSLEVGQYGELFF	TGTGCCAGCAGCTTAGAAGTTGGGCAGTACGGGGAGCTGTTTTTT
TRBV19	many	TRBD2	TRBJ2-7	CASSIGGVSYEQYF	TGTGCCAGTAGTATCGGGGGGGTCTCCTACGAGCAGTACTTC
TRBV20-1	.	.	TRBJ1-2	CSARYSTNYGYTF	TGCAGTGCTAGATACTCAACTAACTATGGCTACACCTTC
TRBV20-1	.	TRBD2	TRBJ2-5	CSASGGEETQYF	TGCAGTGCTAGCGGGGGGGAAGAGACCCAGTACTTC
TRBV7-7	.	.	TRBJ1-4	CASSLGQATNEKLFF	TGTGCCAGCAGCTTAGGACAGGCAACTAATGAAAAACTGTTTTTT
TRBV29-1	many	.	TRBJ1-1	CSVQVNTEAFF	TGCAGCGTTCAGGTGAACACTGAAGCTTTCTTT
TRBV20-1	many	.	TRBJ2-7	CSARGTTVSYEQYF	TGCAGTGCTAGAGGTACGACAGTCTCCTACGAGCAGTACTTC
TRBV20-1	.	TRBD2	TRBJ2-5	CSASPPAGDVSAQYF	TGCAGTGCTAGCCCACCAGCGGGGGACGTTAGTGCCCAGTACTTC
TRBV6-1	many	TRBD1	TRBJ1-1	CASRRTGNTEAFF	TGTGCCAGCAGACGGACAGGGAACACTGAAGCTTTCTTT
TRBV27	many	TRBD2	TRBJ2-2	CASRPLIGGGSNTGELFF	TGTGCCAGCAGACCTCTCATAGGCGGGGGATCGAACACCGGGGAGCTGTTTTTT